The T cell receptor beta chain under discussion was sequenced for a study of monozygotic twins with inflammatory bowel disease. TCRdb re-called the 5' RACE reads, yielding one record per CDR3 amino acid sequence without DNA. The sample table sets out some 160,000 distinct CDR3 sequences. Germline V gene data show CDR1 as MNHEY and CDR2 as SVGAGI. The CDR3 spans 11 residues. Sequencing was done on a sample of blood. This clonotype was obtained from a human donor with ulcerative colitis or Crohn's disease, or a healthy co-twin of an affected twin (not recorded which). The rearrangement uses TRBV6-5 and TRBJ2-5; TCRdb outputs TRBD2, but without DNA this stays unchecked. The CDR3 reads CASRGALTQYF.